The 31 T cell receptor beta chains presented below share a single source sample, sequenced in a study of blood T cell repertoires in COVID-19. Repertoires were generated with immunoSEQ multiplex PCR, while TCRdb's copy carries only in-frame clones and drops some. The table includes about 280,000 clones, about 85% detected once. The specimen sequenced was PBMCs or T cells enriched from blood (not recorded which). These receptors were obtained from a woman aged 45-60 years who had recovered from COVID-19.

The V and J genes are TRBV14 and TRBJ2-3; D unclear. The CDR3 contains 14 residues. The V gene's germline CDR1 is SGHDN and CDR2 FVKESK. V was clipped by 5 bases and J by 9 bases, with 18 bases between them. The DNA of the CDR3 is TGTGCCAGCAGCTTTCTGACCTCAGGCGACACGCAGTATTTT. As protein: CASSFLTSGDTQYF. Full variable domain (remainder filled in from reference TRBV14 and TRBJ2-3): EAGVTQFPSHSVIEKGQTVTLRCDPISGHDNLYWYRRVMGKEIKFLLHFVKESKQDESGMPNNRFLAERTGGTYSTLKVQPAELEDSGVYFCASSFLTSGDTQYFGPGTRLTVL.

V is TRBV28 and J is TRBJ2-5; 7 bases agree with TRBD1. V was clipped by 6 bases and J by 4 bases; unmatched bases: 20. CDR3 length equals 18 residues. Germline lookup yields CDR1 MDHEN and CDR2 SYDVKM. CDR3 nucleotide sequence: TGTGCCAGCAGCGCTCGGAAACCACAGACAGGGCTTCGAGAGACCCAGTACTTC. It specifies CASSARKPQTGLRETQYF.

CDR3 amino acids: CASSNHNRGTTDTQYF. In DNA form, the CDR3 reads TGCGCCAGCAGCAACCACAACAGGGGAACGACAGATACGCAGTATTTT. The chain combines TRBV5-1 with TRBJ2-3; TRBD1 matches at 7 bases. The trim removed 4 bases at V and 3 bases at J, leaving 11 bases unmatched. Per germline, CDR1 SGHRS and CDR2 YFSETQ. This CDR3 region has 16 residues.

The rearrangement joins TRBV5-1 to TRBJ1-5; maybe TRBD1 (6 bases). Germline V CDR1 and CDR2: SGHRS, YFSETQ. The CDR3 extends over 15 amino acids. Trimming left V 3 bases short and J 5 bases short, with 15 bases between. CDR3 DNA sequence: TGCGCCAGCAGCTCGGGACACCCGATCGATCAGCCCCAGCATTTT. Encoded protein: CASSSGHPIDQPQHF.

This clone was detected once. The chain is built from TRBV5-1 and TRBJ2-1; 7 nucleotides align to TRBD1. The junction had 4 bases not matched to a gene; V was cut back by 3 bases and J by 4 bases. Germline V gene lookup returns CDR1 SGHRS and CDR2 YFSETQ. This CDR3 is 14 amino acids long. CDR3 sequence (DNA): TGCGCCAGCAGCTACCTACAGGGGTACAATGAGCAGTTCTTC. Translated: CASSYLQGYNEQFF.

This rearrangement joins TRBV30 to TRBJ2-1; TRBD2 aligns across 8 bases. With V trimmed by 4 bases and J by 4 bases, 6 bases remained unmatched. Germline CDR1 and CDR2: GTSNPN and SVGIG (reference sequence). This CDR3 is 14 amino acids long. The CDR3 sequence: CAWTSGFGYNEQFF. CDR3 bases: TGTGCCTGGACTAGCGGGTTCGGTTACAATGAGCAGTTCTTC.

V gene TRBV6-5 combines with J gene TRBJ1-1; D call uncertain. The V gene lost 6 bases and the J gene lost 3 bases, with 11 bases spanning the gap. The CDR3 has 13 residues. Germline V gene lookup returns CDR1 MNHEY and CDR2 SVGAGI. CDR3 sequence reads: CASRGRLYTEAFF. The CDR3, as DNA: TGTGCCAGCAGGGGCCGTTTGTACACTGAAGCTTTCTTT.

V gene TRBV29-1 combines with J gene TRBJ1-2; 7 bases align to TRBD1. The CDR3 sequence is 14 residues long. The J segment lost 1 base and the V segment lost 6 bases, leaving 8 bases of the junction unmatched. Germline-derived CDR1 and CDR2 are SQVTM and ANQGSEA. The DNA for the CDR3 is TGCAGCGTATCAGGGGGAAGTTTTAACTATGGCTACACCTTC. It codes for CSVSGGSFNYGYTF.

This clone was observed a few times. The chain employs TRBV5-4 and TRBJ1-1; perhaps TRBD1 as D (5 bases). CDR1 is SGHNT, CDR2 YYREEE, per germline (reference sequence). The CDR3 has 15 amino acids. Trimming stripped 0 bases from V and 2 bases from J, with 11 bases between. The CDR3 spells CASSLGNRGNTEAFF. The CDR3 nucleotides read TGTGCCAGCAGCTTGGGGAATAGGGGCAACACTGAAGCTTTCTTT.

The genes are TRBV29-1 and TRBJ1-2, with TRBD1 matching over 9 bases. The CDR3 has 14 residues. The V and J ends lost 6 bases and 3 bases, in that order; junction bases with no gene match: 8. CDR1 and CDR2 from the germline V gene are SQVTM and ANQGSEA. CDR3 nucleotide sequence: TGCAGCGTCCTAACAGGGGGCGCGGACTATGGCTACACCTTC. It specifies CSVLTGGADYGYTF.

This clone was recorded at least ten times. V and J are TRBV4-1 and TRBJ2-7; 7 nucleotides align to TRBD1. The CDR3 loop spans 15 amino acids. J lost 3 bases, V lost 2 bases, and 7 bases had no gene match. The germline gives CDR1 MGHRA, CDR2 YSYEKL. CDR3 in DNA: TGCGCCAGCAGCCAACCCGGGACAGTGGTCTACGAGCAGTACTTC. It codes for CASSQPGTVVYEQYF.

The V gene is TRBV7-2, the J gene TRBJ2-5, with 7 bases that match TRBD2. Germline CDR1 is SGHTA and CDR2 is FQGNSA. There are 18 residues in the CDR3. Trimming removed 1 base from V and 2 bases from J; junction bases left unmatched: 13. The CDR3 coding sequence is TGTGCCAGCAGCTTAGTTAGCCGCCGGGGAGCGGGACAAGAGACCCAGTACTTC. Its translation is CASSLVSRRGAGQETQYF.

This rearrangement joins TRBV30 to TRBJ2-3; tentative D call: TRBD2 (5 bases). CDR1 GTSNPN and CDR2 SVGIG come from the germline V gene (reference sequence). This CDR3 spans 12 amino acids. Trimming removed 5 bases at V and 8 bases at J, with 14 bases between. The CDR3 DNA follows: TGTGCCTGGGAGCTTGATCGGGGTACGCAGTATTTT. Translated: CAWELDRGTQYF.

This chain connects TRBV10-3 to TRBJ2-7; a possible D gene is TRBD1 (8 bases). Germline V gives CDR1 ENHRY, CDR2 SYGVKD. The CDR3 consists of 12 residues. V lost 11 bases, J lost 7 bases, and 18 bases lay in between. In DNA, the CDR3 is TGTGCCTCCGGCGGACAGGGAGGGGAGCAGTACTTC. Translating it yields CASGGQGGEQYF.

As regards this clone: This sample also contains other DNA sequences that code for the same CDR3. The chain links TRBV5-1 to TRBJ2-3; 8 bases fit TRBD2. This CDR3 has 14 amino acids. CDR1 is SGHRS, CDR2 YFSETQ, per germline. Trimming cost V 0 bases and J 3 bases; bases outside gene matches: 0. This CDR3 is CASSLASGTDTQYF. The DNA of the CDR3 is TGCGCCAGCAGCTTGGCTAGCGGGACAGATACGCAGTATTTT.

This chain uses TRBV7-2 with TRBJ1-1; 8 nucleotides agree with TRBD1. The germline V gene has CDR1 SGHTA and CDR2 FQGNSA. This CDR3 spans 14 amino acids. After removal of 5 bases from V and 3 bases from J, the junction contained 5 bases not matched to a gene. CDR3 amino acids: CASSPPGQDTEAFF. The DNA of the CDR3 is TGTGCCAGCAGCCCCCCGGGACAGGACACTGAAGCTTTCTTT.

This chain connects TRBV4-1 to TRBJ1-2; possible D gene TRBD1, 6 bases. The V and J ends lost 0 bases and 0 bases respectively, with 17 bases between them. Germline V lookup: CDR1 MGHRA, CDR2 YSYEKL. The CDR3 spans 18 residues. DNA for the CDR3: TGCGCCAGCAGCCAAGATTTGACAGGCCCAGGATCTAACTATGGCTACACCTTC. Encoded protein: CASSQDLTGPGSNYGYTF.

This chain links TRBV6-1 with TRBJ1-2; TRBD1 might be the D (5 bases). Trimming pared 3 bases from V and 4 bases from J, leaving 12 bases between. The germline V gene has CDR1 MNHNS and CDR2 SASEGT. The CDR3 is 14 amino acids. The CDR3 sequence: CASSDRQTIYGYTF. The CDR3 DNA sequence: TGTGCCAGCAGTGATCGACAGACAATCTATGGCTACACCTTC.

The V call is TRBV10-3, the J call TRBJ1-5; TRBD1 matches 8 bases. V lost 2 bases to trimming and J lost 2 bases; unmatched junction nucleotides: 5. Germline V gene data show CDR1 as ENHRY and CDR2 as SYGVKD. This CDR3 comprises 16 residues. In nucleotides, the CDR3 is TGTGCCATCAGTGAGGGACAGGGTGTACGCAATCAGCCCCAGCATTTT. Protein sequence: CAISEGQGVRNQPQHF.

Concerning this clone: One end of the junction does not line up with germline, which may come from a read error. V usage is TRBV20-1 and J usage is TRBJ2-5; D unresolved. Per germline, CDR1 DFQATT and CDR2 SNEGSKA (reference sequence). The CDR3 totals 11 residues. CDR3: CSAESGEAQYF. The CDR3, as DNA: TGCAGTGCAGAATCCGGAGAGGCCCAGTACTTC.

This clone was seen a handful of times. The V call is TRBV7-6, the J call TRBJ1-3; no clear D. The germline CDR1 and CDR2 sequences are SGHVS and FNYEAQ. Trimming removed 4 bases at V and 0 bases at J, with 13 bases between. The CDR3 spans 16 residues. CDR3 sequence: CASSSPSINSGNTIYF. CDR3 DNA sequence: TGTGCCAGCAGCTCCCCCAGTATAAACTCTGGAAACACCATATATTTT.

The V gene is TRBV30, the J gene TRBJ2-5; 7 bases are shared with TRBD2. Germline V CDR1 and CDR2: GTSNPN, SVGIG (reference sequence). V lost 7 bases, J lost 2 bases, and 16 bases stayed unmatched. This CDR3 has 16 amino acids. The CDR3 region has the DNA TGTGCCTCCTCCCGATTCCGGGGGAGGGGACAAGAGACCCAGTACTTC. Its translation: CASSRFRGRGQETQYF.

This chain connects TRBV5-1 to TRBJ1-2; 9 nucleotides line up with TRBD1. The CDR3 runs 16 residues. Germline loops: CDR1 SGHRS, CDR2 YFSETQ. V dropped 0 bases and J dropped 8; count of bases not matched to a gene: 11. DNA of the CDR3: TGCGCCAGCAGCTTGGACTCTCCCACAGGGGGCGGAGGCTACACCTTC. Translated: CASSLDSPTGGGGYTF.

The chain joins TRBV27 to TRBJ1-5; 9 nucleotides agree with TRBD1. The CDR3 is made up of 17 amino acids. With V trimmed by 0 bases and J by 7 bases, 10 bases remained unmatched. Germline V lookup: CDR1 MNHEY, CDR2 SMNVEV (reference sequence). Here the CDR3 reads CASSLSGGTGIRQPQHF. CDR3 bases: TGTGCCAGCAGTTTATCAGGAGGGACAGGGATTAGACAGCCCCAGCATTTT.

The CDR3 protein is CASTLSGDLYGYTF. Written as DNA, the CDR3 is TGTGCCAGCACCCTGTCAGGGGACCTTTATGGCTACACCTTC. V and J are TRBV28 and TRBJ1-2; perhaps TRBD1 as D (6 bases). CDR1 and CDR2 (germline): MDHEN, SYDVKM. V gave up 7 bases and J gave up 5 bases, with 17 bases separating them. This CDR3 is built from 14 residues.

This sequence joins TRBV12-3 or TRBV12-4 and TRBJ2-7; D is unresolved. Deletions cut 3 bases from V and 4 bases from J, with 10 bases between. The CDR3 contains 13 residues. The CDR3: CASSFGIEYEQYF. CDR3 in DNA: TGTGCCAGCAGTTTTGGTATAGAGTACGAGCAGTACTTC.

The chain carries TRBV12-3 or TRBV12-4 and TRBJ1-1; no reliable D call. This CDR3 comprises 11 residues. V was pared by 0 bases and J by 8 bases, with 4 bases between. DNA of the CDR3: TGTGCCAGCAGTTTAGCGGAGGAAGCTTTCTTT. Protein product: CASSLAEEAFF.

This chain joins TRBV18 and TRBJ2-1; 8 bases are shared with TRBD2. Losses at the gene ends were 4 bases for V and 3 bases for J; bases not matched to a gene: 5. This CDR3 has 15 residues. The V gene's germline CDR1 is KGHSH and CDR2 LQKENI. This CDR3 is CASSQIAGSYNEQFF. The CDR3 DNA sequence: TGTGCCAGCTCACAAATAGCGGGAAGCTACAATGAGCAGTTCTTC.

This clone was observed once. The rearrangement links TRBV5-1 to TRBJ1-6, with D tentatively TRBD1 (6 bases). V was pared by 0 bases and J by 7 bases, with 11 bases between. CDR3 length: 15 residues. Germline CDR1 reads SGHRS; CDR2 reads YFSETQ. The CDR3 DNA follows: TGCGCCAGCAGCTTGGGGGGGCGCGGGAATTCACCCCTCCACTTT. Its protein product is CASSLGGRGNSPLHF. Based on the CDR3 plus reference TRBV5-1 and TRBJ1-6, the full variable domain is KAGVTQTPRYLIKTRGQQVTLSCSPISGHRSVSWYQQTPGQGLQFLFEYFSETQRNKGNFPGRFSGRQFSNSRSEMNVSTLELGDSALYLCASSLGGRGNSPLHFGNGTRLTVT.

The chain recombines TRBV28 with TRBJ2-1; 7 nucleotides match TRBD2. The CDR3 is 16 amino acids. Germline values: CDR1 MDHEN, CDR2 SYDVKM. With 2 bases clipped from V and 3 bases from J, the junction kept 7 bases outside the gene matches. The chain's CDR3 is CASSLASSGFYNEQFF. DNA for the CDR3: TGTGCCAGCAGTTTAGCGTCTAGCGGATTCTACAATGAGCAGTTCTTC.

The chain recombines TRBV6-2 or TRBV6-3 with TRBJ2-1; 13 bases align to TRBD2. Per the germline V gene, CDR1 is MNHEY and CDR2 is SVGEGT. The CDR3 runs 18 residues. J was trimmed by 1 base and V by 5 bases; bases with no gene match: 8. The CDR3 DNA follows: TGTGCCAGCAGTCCATTAGGGACTAGCGGGATTTCCTACAATGAGCAGTTCTTC. Translation: CASSPLGTSGISYNEQFF.